Shown below are 13 T cell receptor beta chains from a single sample sequenced in a study of T cell changes during pregnancy in multiple sclerosis. Using immunoSEQ multiplex PCR, the repertoire was profiled, and TCRdb retains in-frame clones only, with some absent. The sample lists some 95,000 clones, roughly 92% seen once, with about 2.4% in the top ten. The input for sequencing was peripheral blood, taken in the first trimester of pregnancy. The receptors come from a female donor with multiple sclerosis, enrolled in a pregnancy study.

The rearrangement joins TRBV5-1 to TRBJ1-4, with TRBD1 matching over 7 bases. From germline, CDR1 is SGHRS and CDR2 YFSETQ. The CDR3 covers 15 residues. V trimming: 0 bases; J trimming: 4 bases; junction bases outside the gene matches: 3. CDR3 protein: CASSLGTGSNEKLFF. As DNA, the CDR3 is TGCGCCAGCAGCTTGGGGACAGGCAGTAATGAAAAACTGTTTTTT.

This chain joins TRBV30 and TRBJ1-2; 8 bases are a match to TRBD1. Trimming at V came to 6 bases and at J to 4 bases, leaving 7 bases not matched to a gene. Germline V gene sequence: CDR1 GTSNPN, CDR2 SVGIG (reference sequence). The CDR3 totals 13 residues. The CDR3 sequence: CACDRGGGYGYTF. The CDR3 bases are TGTGCCTGCGACAGGGGAGGGGGCTATGGCTACACCTTC.

The J gene is TRBJ2-5, the V gene TRBV5-8, with 13 bases aligning to TRBD2. The CDR3 runs 15 residues. Unmatched junction bases numbered 5, after V lost 4 bases and J lost 5 bases. Germline V CDR1 and CDR2: SGHTS, YDEGEE. CDR3 residues: CASSHGLAGAETQYF. Here the CDR3 DNA reads TGTGCCAGCAGCCACGGACTAGCGGGAGCTGAGACCCAGTACTTC.

Here the CDR3 reads CSVGSRDRSEQYF. CDR3 nucleotide sequence: TGCAGCGTTGGGTCCCGGGACAGGTCCGAGCAGTACTTC. This chain joins TRBV29-1 and TRBJ2-7; 8 nucleotides line up with TRBD1. J gave up 6 bases and V 4 bases, and 8 bases lay outside the gene matches. The CDR3 covers 13 residues. Germline V CDR1 and CDR2: SQVTM, ANQGSEA.

The chain combines TRBV5-4 with TRBJ2-5; D remains unclear. The CDR3 runs to 15 residues. The V end lost 0 bases, the J end lost 3 bases, and 12 bases lay between the germline ends. Germline V gene sequence: CDR1 SGHNT, CDR2 YYREEE (reference sequence). The CDR3 DNA reads as TGTGCCAGCAGCTTGGGGGCAGGTTTGGAAGAGACCCAGTACTTC. Its translation is CASSLGAGLEETQYF.

This rearrangement joins TRBV6-6 to TRBJ2-1; 7 bases are shared with TRBD2. After removal of 0 bases from V and 4 bases from J, the junction contained 6 bases not matched to a gene. CDR1 and CDR2 (germline): MNHNY, SVGAGI (reference sequence). The CDR3 runs 16 residues. The CDR3 reads CASSYSRSGAYNEQFF. CDR3 bases: TGTGCCAGCAGTTACTCGAGGAGCGGGGCTTACAATGAGCAGTTCTTC.

The chain has TRBV7-2 and TRBJ2-7; TRBD2 matches 9 bases. The J segment lost 2 bases and the V segment lost 2 bases, leaving 10 bases of the junction unmatched. Germline CDR1 and CDR2: SGHTA and FQGNSA. The CDR3 length is 17 residues. The chain's CDR3 is CASSLSTVSGSAYEQYF. DNA for the CDR3: TGTGCCAGCAGCTTATCGACGGTTAGCGGGAGCGCCTACGAGCAGTACTTC.

The J gene is TRBJ2-7, the V gene TRBV19; D is perhaps TRBD2 (5 bases). The germline V gene encodes CDR1 LNHDA and CDR2 SQIVND (reference sequence). V was pared by 5 bases and J by 3 bases, with 8 bases between. The length of the CDR3 is 12 residues. The CDR3 region has the DNA TGTGCCAGTAGTGACTACAACTACGAGCAGTACTTC. Amino acid sequence: CASSDYNYEQYF.

V and J are TRBV11-3 and TRBJ2-1; 8 bases align to TRBD2. Germline loops: CDR1 SGHNT, CDR2 YENEEA. V lost 5 bases to trimming and J lost 6 bases; unmatched junction nucleotides: 9. CDR3 size: 15 residues. Written as DNA, the CDR3 is TGTGCCAGCAGCCGTGGGGGACTAGGGAGCAATGAGCAGTTCTTC. Translated: CASSRGGLGSNEQFF.

The chain joins TRBV5-1 to TRBJ2-1; the match to TRBD1 covers 8 bases. The CDR3 length is 16 residues. Germline assignment: CDR1 SGHRS and CDR2 YFSETQ. V lost 4 bases to trimming and J lost 3 bases; unmatched junction nucleotides: 9. CDR3 amino acids: CASSLGQESGYNEQFF. CDR3 bases: TGCGCCAGCAGCCTGGGACAGGAATCGGGCTACAATGAGCAGTTCTTC.

Remarks on this clone: At one end, the junction sequence differs from germline, possibly due to a read error. The gene calls are TRBV7-7 and TRBJ2-5; perhaps TRBD1 as D (6 bases). Germline V gives CDR1 SSHAT, CDR2 FNYEAQ (reference sequence). The length of the CDR3 is 14 residues. In DNA, the CDR3 is TGTGCTAGCAGCTTATACGGGACATCGGAGACCCAGTACTTC. Amino acids: CASSLYGTSETQYF. Variable domain in full (rest from reference TRBV7-7 and TRBJ2-5): GAGVSQSPRYKVTKRGQDVTLRCDPISSHATLYWYQQALGQGPEFLTYFNYEAQPDKSGLPSDRFSAERPEGSISTLTIQRTEQRDSAMYRCASSLYGTSETQYFGPGTRLLVL.

The V call is TRBV5-4, the J call TRBJ2-7; TRBD1 is a possible D gene (5 bases). The CDR3 extends over 13 amino acids. Germline lookup yields CDR1 SGHNT and CDR2 YYREEE (reference sequence). Trimming shortened V by 1 base and J by 7 bases, and 12 bases separated the two germline ends. The CDR3 protein is CASSLRGGPEQYF. CDR3 coding DNA: TGTGCCAGCAGCTTGAGGGGCGGCCCAGAGCAGTACTTC.

This chain joins TRBV28 and TRBJ1-1; perhaps TRBD1 as D (5 bases). Deletions cut 6 bases from V and 2 bases from J, with 13 bases between. The CDR3 totals 14 residues. Germline V gene lookup returns CDR1 MDHEN and CDR2 SYDVKM. CDR3 coding DNA: TGTGCCAGCAGCAGGGTAGGGGCAAACACTGAAGCTTTCTTT. Residues: CASSRVGANTEAFF.